Listed below are T cell receptor beta chains from one sample, sequenced in a study of CD8 T cells in ankylosing spondylitis. In TCRdb, the 5' RACE reads were re-called with MiXCR into one record per CDR3 protein. The table has nearly 350,000 distinct CDR3 sequences, around 15% seen once; the top ten hold roughly 1.1%. Material for sequencing was blood, either unsorted or a sorted T cell fraction (not recorded which). The receptors were gathered from a male donor with ankylosing spondylitis or in good health (not recorded which). Both conserved end residues are part of each CDR3. D genes are given only for firm matches. Size is stated for part of the rows, as once, few or many counts, or as a class when the clone is expanded.

j_call: TRBJ2-1
v_call: TRBV27
d_call: TRBD2
clone_size: -
cdr3_nt: TGTGCCAGCAAGCGGGGGCACAATGAGCAGTTCTTC
cdr3_aa: CASKRGHNEQFF

j_call: TRBJ2-7
v_call: TRBV7-2
d_call: -
clone_size: -
cdr3_nt: TGTGCCAGCAGCCAAGACGGGGGTTCCTACGAGCAGTACTTC
cdr3_aa: CASSQDGGSYEQYF

j_call: TRBJ2-2
v_call: TRBV6-5
d_call: TRBD1
clone_size: -
cdr3_nt: TGTGCCAGCAGTTACTCGCAGGGGGCAATCGGGGAGCTGTTTTTT
cdr3_aa: CASSYSQGAIGELFF

j_call: TRBJ1-6
v_call: TRBV7-2
d_call: -
clone_size: -
cdr3_nt: TGTGCCAGCAGCGGAGCGGCAGGGCTCTATAATTCACCCCTCCACTTT
cdr3_aa: CASSGAAGLYNSPLHF

j_call: TRBJ2-5
v_call: TRBV7-6
d_call: -
clone_size: few
cdr3_nt: TGTGCCAGCAGCTTAGGAGGACAGACTGAGACCCAGTACTTC
cdr3_aa: CASSLGGQTETQYF

j_call: TRBJ2-5
v_call: TRBV5-4
d_call: TRBD1
clone_size: few
cdr3_nt: TGTGCCAGCAGCTCCCGACAGGGGGCTTGGGAGACCCAGTACTTC
cdr3_aa: CASSSRQGAWETQYF

j_call: TRBJ1-2
v_call: TRBV4-1
d_call: -
clone_size: -
cdr3_nt: TGCGCCAGCAGCCAAGAGGGACTTATTAAAAAGAACTATGGCTACACCTTC
cdr3_aa: CASSQEGLIKKNYGYTF

j_call: TRBJ2-5
v_call: TRBV12-3/TRBV12-4
d_call: -
clone_size: few
cdr3_nt: TGTGCCAGCACCCTGGGACAGACCCAGTACTTC
cdr3_aa: CASTLGQTQYF

j_call: TRBJ1-2
v_call: TRBV30
d_call: -
clone_size: -
cdr3_nt: TGTGCCTGGAGTGACGGGGCCGTGGGTGGCTACACCTTC
cdr3_aa: CAWSDGAVGGYTF

j_call: TRBJ2-3
v_call: TRBV9
d_call: TRBD2
clone_size: few
cdr3_nt: TGTGCCAGCAGCGCGGGACTAGCAGACGCCTTTAGCACAGATACGCAGTATTTT
cdr3_aa: CASSAGLADAFSTDTQYF

j_call: TRBJ2-1
v_call: TRBV7-9
d_call: TRBD2
clone_size: -
cdr3_nt: TGTGCCAGCAGCGGCGGGATAGCGGGGAGTTACAATGAGCAGTTCTTC
cdr3_aa: CASSGGIAGSYNEQFF

j_call: TRBJ2-7
v_call: TRBV4-1
d_call: -
clone_size: few
cdr3_nt: TGCGCCAGCAGCCCGGGAGAGGGCCCCTACGAGCAGTACTTC
cdr3_aa: CASSPGEGPYEQYF

j_call: TRBJ2-1
v_call: TRBV4-2
d_call: -
clone_size: -
cdr3_nt: TGTGCCAGCAGCCAAGATTTAGGGGAGCAGTTCTTC
cdr3_aa: CASSQDLGEQFF

j_call: TRBJ1-1
v_call: TRBV5-1
d_call: -
clone_size: many
cdr3_nt: TGCGCCAGCAGCTTTGTTTTGAACACTGAAGCTTTCTTT
cdr3_aa: CASSFVLNTEAFF

j_call: TRBJ2-6
v_call: TRBV20-1
d_call: -
clone_size: few
cdr3_nt: TGCAGTGCTTCCCCATCTGGGGCCAACGTCCTGACTTTC
cdr3_aa: CSASPSGANVLTF

j_call: TRBJ2-1
v_call: TRBV20-1
d_call: -
clone_size: many
cdr3_nt: TGCAGTGCCGGACCCCTCAATGAGCAGTTCTTC
cdr3_aa: CSAGPLNEQFF

j_call: TRBJ1-6
v_call: TRBV7-6
d_call: -
clone_size: many
cdr3_nt: TGTGCCAGCAGCTTAGGGACAGATTCACCCCTCCACTTT
cdr3_aa: CASSLGTDSPLHF

j_call: TRBJ1-2
v_call: TRBV29-1
d_call: TRBD1
clone_size: -
cdr3_nt: TGCAGCGTTGAAGTCCCGGACAGGGGTCGGAGCTACACCTTC
cdr3_aa: CSVEVPDRGRSYTF

j_call: TRBJ2-3
v_call: TRBV7-2
d_call: TRBD2
clone_size: -
cdr3_nt: TGTGCCAGCAGCTTAAGTGGGACTATCACAGATACGCAGTATTTT
cdr3_aa: CASSLSGTITDTQYF

j_call: TRBJ1-1
v_call: TRBV6-1
d_call: -
clone_size: -
cdr3_nt: TGTGCCAGCGTTCGGGGTGCTGAAGCTTTCTTT
cdr3_aa: CASVRGAEAFF

j_call: TRBJ1-1
v_call: TRBV5-1
d_call: TRBD1
clone_size: -
cdr3_nt: TGCGCCAGCAGCTTGCAGGACAGGGTTCGCACTGAAGCTTTCTTT
cdr3_aa: CASSLQDRVRTEAFF

j_call: TRBJ1-2
v_call: TRBV12-3/TRBV12-4
d_call: -
clone_size: few
cdr3_nt: TGTGCCAGCAGGGAATCCGGAGGCTTCTATGGCTACACCTTC
cdr3_aa: CASRESGGFYGYTF

j_call: TRBJ1-2
v_call: TRBV12-3/TRBV12-4
d_call: -
clone_size: few
cdr3_nt: TGTGCCAGCAGTTTAAGGGGCAGGGAGGGGAACTATGGCTACACCTTC
cdr3_aa: CASSLRGREGNYGYTF

j_call: TRBJ2-1
v_call: TRBV3-1
d_call: -
clone_size: many
cdr3_nt: TGTGCCAGCAGCCAAAAGGCGTGGGTGTCCTACAATGAGCAGTTCTTC
cdr3_aa: CASSQKAWVSYNEQFF

j_call: TRBJ1-4
v_call: TRBV21-1
d_call: -
clone_size: -
cdr3_nt: TGTGCCAGCAGCCCCCCGGGGACTGGACTGTTTTTT
cdr3_aa: CASSPPGTGLFF

j_call: TRBJ2-5
v_call: TRBV29-1
d_call: -
clone_size: many
cdr3_nt: TGCAGCGTTCCAGGTACTGGGGGAGAGACCCAGTACTTC
cdr3_aa: CSVPGTGGETQYF

j_call: TRBJ2-2
v_call: TRBV7-9
d_call: -
clone_size: -
cdr3_nt: TGTGCCGGAGACCCAGGGACGAACACCGGGGAGCTGTTTTTT
cdr3_aa: CAGDPGTNTGELFF

j_call: TRBJ1-3
v_call: TRBV12-3/TRBV12-4
d_call: TRBD1
clone_size: -
cdr3_nt: TGTGCCAGCACCCTAGGACAGGCCTTTGGAAACACCATATATTTT
cdr3_aa: CASTLGQAFGNTIYF

j_call: TRBJ1-2
v_call: TRBV27
d_call: TRBD1
clone_size: few
cdr3_nt: TGTGCCAGCAGTTTGCGAGGGGGCGAAGGCGGCTACACCTTC
cdr3_aa: CASSLRGGEGGYTF

j_call: TRBJ2-1
v_call: TRBV12-3/TRBV12-4
d_call: -
clone_size: -
cdr3_nt: TGTGCCAGCAGTTTAGGGCCCCGCTCCTACAATGAGCAGTTCTTC
cdr3_aa: CASSLGPRSYNEQFF

j_call: TRBJ2-1
v_call: TRBV11-2
d_call: TRBD1
clone_size: -
cdr3_nt: TGTGCCAGCAGCTCCCTTATGGGACAGCAGGAGCAGTTCTTC
cdr3_aa: CASSSLMGQQEQFF

j_call: TRBJ2-2
v_call: TRBV5-1
d_call: -
clone_size: many
cdr3_nt: TGCGCCAGCAGCTTGAGGGGGGGTGACGCCGGGGAGCTGTTTTTT
cdr3_aa: CASSLRGGDAGELFF

j_call: TRBJ2-5
v_call: TRBV10-3
d_call: -
clone_size: -
cdr3_nt: TGTGCCATCAGTGAGTCCAGGGAATTGGAGACCCAGTACTTC
cdr3_aa: CAISESRELETQYF

j_call: TRBJ1-4
v_call: TRBV18
d_call: -
clone_size: -
cdr3_nt: TGTGCCAGCTCACTCATTGGGGGAAATGAAAAACTGTTTTTT
cdr3_aa: CASSLIGGNEKLFF

j_call: TRBJ2-1
v_call: TRBV5-1
d_call: TRBD2
clone_size: few
cdr3_nt: TGCGCCAGCAGCTTGGGGGTCGCGGGAGGGCAGGCTGAGCAGTTCTTC
cdr3_aa: CASSLGVAGGQAEQFF

j_call: TRBJ2-7
v_call: TRBV11-2
d_call: TRBD2
clone_size: few
cdr3_nt: TGTGCCAGCAGCTTTCTGCGGGAGGGACTCATTCACTTC
cdr3_aa: CASSFLREGLIHF

j_call: TRBJ2-3
v_call: TRBV18
d_call: -
clone_size: few
cdr3_nt: TGTGCCAGCTCACCACAGCAGGGGTGGACAGATACGCAGTATTTT
cdr3_aa: CASSPQQGWTDTQYF

j_call: TRBJ2-5
v_call: TRBV25-1
d_call: -
clone_size: -
cdr3_nt: TGTGCCAGCAAAGAGACGGATTTTCAAGAGACCCAGTACTTC
cdr3_aa: CASKETDFQETQYF

j_call: TRBJ2-3
v_call: TRBV3-1
d_call: -
clone_size: -
cdr3_nt: TGTGCCAGCAGCCAAGAATATCGGCCAGATACGCAGTATTTT
cdr3_aa: CASSQEYRPDTQYF

j_call: TRBJ2-3
v_call: TRBV20-1
d_call: TRBD2
clone_size: -
cdr3_nt: TGCAGTGCTAGTCGGGGGGGCCCATACACAGATACGCAGTATTTT
cdr3_aa: CSASRGGPYTDTQYF

j_call: TRBJ1-2
v_call: TRBV14
d_call: TRBD1
clone_size: -
cdr3_nt: TGTGCCAGCAGCCAAACCGGGACAGGGGGCGTCTATGGCTACACCTTC
cdr3_aa: CASSQTGTGGVYGYTF

j_call: TRBJ2-5
v_call: TRBV5-1
d_call: TRBD2
clone_size: many
cdr3_nt: TGCGCCAGCAGCTACGGACTAGCGGGCCAAGAGACCCAGTACTTC
cdr3_aa: CASSYGLAGQETQYF

j_call: TRBJ2-7
v_call: TRBV5-1
d_call: -
clone_size: few
cdr3_nt: TGCGCCAGCAGCTTGGAACTAGCAGGGGGTCGGAACGAGCAGTACTTC
cdr3_aa: CASSLELAGGRNEQYF

j_call: TRBJ2-1
v_call: TRBV3-1
d_call: -
clone_size: -
cdr3_nt: TGTGCCAGCAGCCGCTCAGGGGGCGGGGGTTACAATGAGCAGTTCTTC
cdr3_aa: CASSRSGGGGYNEQFF

j_call: TRBJ2-5
v_call: TRBV11-2
d_call: -
clone_size: -
cdr3_nt: TGTGCCAGCAGCCAGAGGGGACCAACGGGCGGGACCCAGTACTTC
cdr3_aa: CASSQRGPTGGTQYF

j_call: TRBJ2-3
v_call: TRBV18
d_call: -
clone_size: -
cdr3_nt: TGTGCCAGCTCAGAGGGGCCCGATACGCAGTATTTT
cdr3_aa: CASSEGPDTQYF

j_call: TRBJ1-2
v_call: TRBV12-3/TRBV12-4
d_call: TRBD1
clone_size: -
cdr3_nt: TGTGCCAGCAGTTTTGGGGAGGGGGCCGCCTATGGCTACACCTTC
cdr3_aa: CASSFGEGAAYGYTF

j_call: TRBJ1-2
v_call: TRBV5-1
d_call: TRBD1
clone_size: many
cdr3_nt: TGCGCCAGCAGCCCTGGACAGGGGTTCTATGGCTACACCTTC
cdr3_aa: CASSPGQGFYGYTF

j_call: TRBJ1-2
v_call: TRBV4-1
d_call: -
clone_size: few
cdr3_nt: TGCGCCAGCAGCCAAGTCGCAGCCAACTATGGCTACACCTTC
cdr3_aa: CASSQVAANYGYTF